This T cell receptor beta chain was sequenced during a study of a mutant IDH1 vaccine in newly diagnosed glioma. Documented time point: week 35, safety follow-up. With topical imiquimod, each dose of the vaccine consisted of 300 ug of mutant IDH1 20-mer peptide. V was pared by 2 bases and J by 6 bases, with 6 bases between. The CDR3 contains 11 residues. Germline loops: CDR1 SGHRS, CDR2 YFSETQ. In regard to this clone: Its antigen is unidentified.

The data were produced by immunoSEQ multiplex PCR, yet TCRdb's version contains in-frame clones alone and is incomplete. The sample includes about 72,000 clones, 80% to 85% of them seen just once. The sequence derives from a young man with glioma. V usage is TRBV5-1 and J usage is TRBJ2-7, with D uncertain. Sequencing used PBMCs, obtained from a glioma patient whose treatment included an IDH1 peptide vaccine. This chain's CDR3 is CASSFSGEQYF. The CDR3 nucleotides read TGCGCCAGCAGCTTCTCGGGCGAGCAGTACTTC. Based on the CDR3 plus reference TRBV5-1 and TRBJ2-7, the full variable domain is KAGVTQTPRYLIKTRGQQVTLSCSPISGHRSVSWYQQTPGQGLQFLFEYFSETQRNKGNFPGRFSGRQFSNSRSEMNVSTLELGDSALYLCASSFSGEQYFGPGTRLTVT.